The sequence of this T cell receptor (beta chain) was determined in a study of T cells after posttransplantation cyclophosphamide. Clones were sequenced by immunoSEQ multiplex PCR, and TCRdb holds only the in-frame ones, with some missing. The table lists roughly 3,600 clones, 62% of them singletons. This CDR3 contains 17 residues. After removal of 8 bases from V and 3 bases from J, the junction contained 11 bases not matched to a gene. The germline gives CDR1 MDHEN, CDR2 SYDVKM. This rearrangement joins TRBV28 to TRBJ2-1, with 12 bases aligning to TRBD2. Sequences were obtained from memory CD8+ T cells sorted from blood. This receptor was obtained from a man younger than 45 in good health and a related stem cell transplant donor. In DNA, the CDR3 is TGTGCCAGCGGCGGGCCTAGCGGGGGGGACCTCTACAATGAGCAGTTCTTC. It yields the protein CASGGPSGGDLYNEQFF.